This TCR beta chain stems from a study of T cell repertoires in cytomegalovirus infection. Study-level background: It can be stated that public TCR beta signatures indicated CMV infection as well as a matching HLA type.

General study findings and limits: Totalled public TCR beta family frequency picked out people who carried CMV plus the relevant HLA. CMV-specific HLA-C-restricted TCR beta clonotypes dominated the ex vivo response.

TCRdb used MiXCR to reprocess the reads, holding one entry per CDR3 protein. The sample has 200,000 to 300,000 distinct CDR3 sequences; roughly 15% are singletons. This clonotype was observed a few times. Its target is unknown. The CDR3 length is 14 residues. Trimming pared 1 base from V and 5 bases from J, leaving 9 bases between. Germline lookup yields CDR1 DFQATT and CDR2 SNEGSKA (reference sequence). This sequence originates from a human donor in good health (CMV status not recorded). Some clones in this sample may be carry-over from other donors' samples. The gene calls are TRBV20-1 and TRBJ1-6; unclear D gene. Sequenced sample: PBMCs. The CDR3 DNA follows: TGCAGTGCTAGAGCGGCAAATAATAATTCACCCCTCCACTTT. Protein sequence: CSARAANNNSPLHF.